The 10 T cell receptor beta chains reported below all come from one sample, sequenced in a study of siplizumab effects on memory and regulatory T cells (dated by TCRdb to between 2018 and 2021). Mixed lymphocyte reaction cells were cocultured at 37°C for 5 to 7 days. The library was built by means of the immunoSEQ multiplex PCR assay. TCRdb limited this immuneACCESS table to in-frame rearrangements with V and J called. A share of clones is missing; checked studies link under half to unresolved V genes, and the rest is unexplained. This sample lists more than 3,000 clones; about half were detected once. Of the sample, around 4.7% falls within the top ten clones. No antigen has been identified for these receptors. The sequencing sample was made of CFSE-low (dividing) CD4+ T cells sorted from an allogeneic mixed lymphocyte reaction. The receptor source for this set is a human donor in good health; the cells came from an allogeneic mixed lymphocyte reaction.

Regarding this clone: Other DNA sequences in this sample translate to the same CDR3. The V and J genes are TRBV7-9 and TRBJ1-1; D is uncertain. V dropped 1 base and J dropped 1 base, with 4 bases sitting between them. In germline, CDR1 is SEHNR, CDR2 FQNEAQ (reference sequence). The CDR3 covers 13 residues. The CDR3 DNA sequence: TGTGCCAGCAGCTTAGGGTCGAACACTGAAGCTTTCTTT. Amino acid sequence: CASSLGSNTEAFF.

This clone was counted between two and nine times. V is TRBV5-4 and J is TRBJ2-7, with D maybe TRBD2 (5 bases). Germline lookup yields CDR1 SGHNT and CDR2 YYREEE (reference sequence). The CDR3 sequence is 13 residues long. Trimming stripped 2 bases from V and 5 bases from J, with 11 bases between. The CDR3 protein is CASSFTLDNEQYF. CDR3 DNA: TGTGCCAGCAGCTTTACACTAGATAACGAGCAGTACTTC.

The chain joins TRBV5-1 to TRBJ1-6, with 7 positions matching TRBD1. CDR1 is SGHRS, CDR2 YFSETQ, per germline. The CDR3 length is 17 residues. J lost 4 bases, V lost 0 bases, and 7 bases had no gene match. The CDR3 sequence: CASSLVIGTAYNSPLHF. As DNA, the CDR3 is TGCGCCAGCAGCTTGGTCATCGGGACAGCGTATAATTCACCCCTCCACTTT.

The CDR3 loop is CASSSRDWNTGELFF. The DNA for the CDR3 is TGTGCCAGCAGCTCCCGGGACTGGAACACCGGGGAGCTGTTTTTT. The rearrangement links TRBV11-1 to TRBJ2-2; D possibly corresponds to TRBD2 (6 bases). CDR1 SGHAT and CDR2 FQDESV come from the germline V gene (reference sequence). Deletions cut 4 bases from V and 1 base from J, with 10 bases between. This CDR3 spans 15 amino acids.

J is TRBJ1-1 and V is TRBV6-9, with D hard to call. This CDR3 is built from 14 residues. The germline gives CDR1 MNHGY, CDR2 SVAAGI. The germline V and J ends were trimmed by 3 bases and 4 bases, with 12 bases remaining between them. CDR3 in amino acids: CASSYEETGTEAFF. CDR3 coding DNA: TGTGCCAGCAGTTACGAGGAAACGGGCACTGAAGCTTTCTTT.

This clone was observed a handful of times. The rearrangement uses TRBV7-2 and TRBJ2-7; D uncertain. V lost 2 bases and J 3 bases, leaving 2 bases between the germline ends. Germline values: CDR1 SGHTA, CDR2 FQGNSA. This CDR3 spans 11 amino acids. The CDR3: CASSLIYEQYF. As DNA, the CDR3 is TGTGCCAGCAGCTTAATCTACGAGCAGTACTTC.

This clone was detected a few times. This sequence joins TRBV10-3 and TRBJ2-5; D possibly matches TRBD1 or TRBD2 (5 bases each). V was pared by 11 bases and J by 5 bases, with 18 bases between. From germline, CDR1 is ENHRY and CDR2 SYGVKD. This CDR3 has 13 residues. CDR3 sequence (DNA): TGTGCCCACGGGCAGGGCTGGGGGGAGACCCAGTACTTC. It translates to CAHGQGWGETQYF.

The chain employs TRBV5-7 and TRBJ1-2; possible D gene TRBD1, 5 bases. TRBV5-7 is recorded as an ORF, its role being uncertain. The CDR3 is 14 amino acids. The V gene lost 4 bases and the J gene lost 3 bases, with 13 bases spanning the gap. CDR3 amino acids: CASSPQGGDYGYTF. The CDR3, as DNA: TGTGCCAGCAGCCCCCAGGGAGGCGACTATGGCTACACCTTC.

V usage is TRBV7-3 and J usage is TRBJ2-3; D remains unclear. With 5 bases removed from V and 8 bases from J, the gap between germline ends came to 14 bases. In germline, CDR1 is SGHTA, CDR2 FQGTGA. The CDR3 is 13 amino acids. CDR3 bases: TGTGCCAGCAGCCCCGCCAACATGGGTACGCAGTATTTT. This codes for CASSPANMGTQYF.

V is TRBV9 and J is TRBJ2-2; D is unclear. The CDR3 length is 13 residues. V lost 4 bases and J 0 bases, leaving 4 bases between the germline ends. From germline, CDR1 is SGDLS and CDR2 YYNGEE. The CDR3 region is CASSTPNTGELFF. The CDR3 DNA follows: TGTGCCAGCAGCACTCCGAACACCGGGGAGCTGTTTTTT.